This entry lists 25 T cell receptor beta chains sequenced from one sample in a study of T cell repertoires in cytomegalovirus infection. For these TCRs, the target antigens are not known. TCRdb fed the reads into MiXCR, producing one record per CDR3 protein. The sample holds 450,000 to 600,000 distinct CDR3 sequences, under 45% seen once. Material: cultured PBMCs, obtained from culture after CMV antigen stimulation. The receptors were gathered from a human donor in good health (CMV status not recorded). Some clones in this sample may be carry-over from other donors' samples.

The rearrangement uses TRBV28 and TRBJ1-4; D gene uncertain. Germline CDR1 and CDR2: MDHEN and SYDVKM. The ends were cut back, 6 bases at V and 6 bases at J, with 8 bases in the middle. This CDR3 spans 12 amino acids. The CDR3 DNA reads as TGTGCCAGCAGCCTACGGGATGAAAAACTGTTTTTT. Its protein is CASSLRDEKLFF.

This clonotype was detected only a few times. The chain links TRBV28 to TRBJ2-5; D uncertain. Germline-derived CDR1 and CDR2 are MDHEN and SYDVKM. This CDR3 comprises 13 residues. V gave up 6 bases and J gave up 4 bases, with 12 bases separating them. CDR3: CASSLRTPETQYF. CDR3 in DNA: TGTGCCAGCAGCCTACGTACCCCAGAGACCCAGTACTTC.

In this sample, this clonotype turned up a few times. This chain links TRBV7-8 with TRBJ2-2; D assignment may be TRBD1 or TRBD2 (5 bases each). Germline V gene data show CDR1 as SGHVS and CDR2 as FQNEAQ. V lost 0 bases and J lost 1, with 12 bases in between. The CDR3 has 17 amino acids. The CDR3 bases are TGTGCCAGCAGCTTAGCGGGACGCTGGTTGAACACCGGGGAGCTGTTTTTT. Encoded protein: CASSLAGRWLNTGELFF.

This clonotype was seen a handful of times. The gene calls are TRBV7-9 and TRBJ2-7; D might be TRBD1 or TRBD2, each matching 6 bases. This CDR3 has 18 residues. Trimming took 5 bases from V and 2 from J, leaving 25 bases between them. The germline V gene has CDR1 SEHNR and CDR2 FQNEAQ (reference sequence). CDR3 sequence reads: CASSGAGGAGGPAYEQYF. CDR3 coding DNA: TGTGCCAGCAGCGGGGCGGGCGGTGCCGGGGGCCCTGCCTACGAGCAGTACTTC.

This chain uses TRBV19 with TRBJ2-4; 9 bases map to TRBD2. This CDR3 contains 15 residues. With 4 bases clipped from V and 4 bases from J, the junction kept 5 bases outside the gene matches. Per germline, CDR1 LNHDA and CDR2 SQIVND (reference sequence). In nucleotides, the CDR3 is TGTGCCAGTAGTACCGCCCTAGCGGGGAAAAACATTCAGTACTTC. Translated, it gives CASSTALAGKNIQYF.

V gene TRBV7-6 combines with J gene TRBJ1-5; 11 bases map to TRBD1. The CDR3 spans 16 residues. V dropped 5 bases and J dropped 4; count of bases not matched to a gene: 7. CDR1 is SGHVS and CDR2 is FNYEAQ in the germline V gene. CDR3 DNA sequence: TGTGCCAGCAGCCCGGACAGGGGGCTACGGAATCAGCCCCAGCATTTT. Its protein is CASSPDRGLRNQPQHF. Variable domain in full (rest from reference TRBV7-6 and TRBJ1-5): GAGVSQSPRYKVTKRGQDVALRCDPISGHVSLYWYRQALGQGPEFLTYFNYEAQQDKSGLPNDRFSAERPEGSISTLTIQRTEQRDSAMYRCASSPDRGLRNQPQHFGDGTRLSIL.

This clonotype showed up many times. This chain links TRBV7-2 with TRBJ2-4; D is possibly TRBD2 (5 bases). CDR3 length: 15 residues. Germline CDR1 SGHTA, CDR2 FQGNSA. Trimming stripped 1 base from V and 7 bases from J, with 14 bases between. The CDR3 coding sequence is TGTGCCAGCAGCTTAGTTGCGGGCATGCCCAACATTCAGTACTTC. Residues: CASSLVAGMPNIQYF.

This clonotype was seen at least ten times. The chain has TRBV7-2 and TRBJ1-1, with D tentatively TRBD1 (5 bases). V was pared by 4 bases and J by 1 base, with 7 bases between. Per the germline V gene, CDR1 is SGHTA and CDR2 is FQGNSA. This CDR3 spans 13 amino acids. In DNA, the CDR3 is TGTGCCAGCAGCTCCGGGGCGAACACTGAAGCTTTCTTT. Its translation: CASSSGANTEAFF. The full variable domain, with the rest looked up from reference TRBV7-2 and TRBJ1-1, is GAGVSQSPSNKVTEKGKDVELRCDPISGHTALYWYRQSLGQGLEFLIYFQGNSAPDKSGLPSDRFSAERTGGSVSTLTIQRTQQEDSAVYLCASSSGANTEAFFGQGTRLTVV.

The chain combines TRBV19 with TRBJ2-3, with 8 bases that match TRBD2. Germline V gives CDR1 LNHDA, CDR2 SQIVND (reference sequence). The J segment lost 8 bases and the V segment lost 6 bases, leaving 13 bases of the junction unmatched. The CDR3 is 15 amino acids. CDR3 loop: CASRFKAGVGVTQYF. CDR3 DNA sequence: TGTGCCAGTAGGTTCAAAGCGGGGGTAGGGGTTACGCAGTATTTT.

The rearrangement joins TRBV5-6 to TRBJ2-6, with D tentatively TRBD1 (6 bases). Germline V CDR1 and CDR2: SGHDT, YYEEEE. Trimming stripped 3 bases from V and 5 bases from J, with 18 bases between. The CDR3 is made up of 17 amino acids. The CDR3 protein is CASSSRDNLWRANVLTF. The CDR3 DNA is TGTGCCAGCAGCTCCCGGGACAACCTCTGGAGGGCCAACGTCCTGACTTTC.

This clonotype was detected only a few times. Its ends do not fully match the called genes, so a read error is possible. V usage is TRBV6-1 and J usage is TRBJ1-1; D is uncertain. Germline CDR1 reads MNHNS; CDR2 reads SASEGT. CDR3 length: 12 residues. The CDR3 DNA reads TGTGCCAGCAGTGAAGACCGGACGGATCACCCGTGG. Protein product: CASSEDRTDHPW.

The genes are TRBV19 and TRBJ2-7; D call uncertain. The CDR3 has 12 residues. The germline V and J ends were trimmed by 4 bases and 7 bases, with 11 bases remaining between them. CDR1 is LNHDA and CDR2 is SQIVND in the germline V gene (reference sequence). This chain's CDR3 is CASSRPLGEQYF. In DNA form, the CDR3 reads TGTGCCAGTAGTAGACCCTTGGGGGAGCAGTACTTC.

This clonotype occurred a few times. The chain carries TRBV6-6 and TRBJ1-5; TRBD1 agrees at 7 bases. The CDR3 runs 13 residues. CDR1 MNHNY and CDR2 SVGAGI come from the germline V gene (reference sequence). The V segment lost 6 bases and the J segment 4 bases; nucleotides outside the gene matches: 3. CDR3 in DNA: TGTGCCAGCAGCCGGGGACAGAATCAGCCCCAGCATTTT. Protein product: CASSRGQNQPQHF.

The chain combines TRBV4-1 with TRBJ1-2; D is undetermined. Germline V gives CDR1 MGHRA, CDR2 YSYEKL. CDR3 length: 13 residues. The V gene lost 0 bases and the J gene lost 3 bases, with 5 bases spanning the gap. The CDR3 protein is CASSQDPDYGYTF. For the CDR3, the DNA is TGCGCCAGCAGCCAAGATCCGGACTATGGCTACACCTTC.

The chain is built from TRBV25-1 and TRBJ2-7, with 10 bases matching TRBD2. Germline V gives CDR1 MGHDK, CDR2 SYGVNS. V lost 6 bases, J lost 3 bases, and 17 bases stayed unmatched. This CDR3 has 18 amino acids. The CDR3 bases are TGTGCCAGCAGCCCCGAGGAACTAGCGGGAATAGTAAGCTACGAGCAGTACTTC. Its protein is CASSPEELAGIVSYEQYF.

The chain joins TRBV15 to TRBJ1-2; D is unresolved. Germline CDR1 reads LNHNV; CDR2 reads YYDKDF (reference sequence). V lost 0 bases and J 3 bases, leaving 14 bases between the germline ends. The CDR3 length is 16 residues. This CDR3 reads CATSRDRRRNDYGYTF. The CDR3 DNA reads as TGTGCCACCAGCAGAGATCGTCGCAGGAATGACTATGGCTACACCTTC.

The V and J genes are TRBV6-8 and TRBJ1-6; no clear D. The CDR3 runs to 15 residues. The germline V gene has CDR1 MNHGY and CDR2 SAAAGT. Trimming left V 7 bases short and J 4 bases short, with 14 bases between. CDR3 DNA: TGTGCCAGCATTTCGGGCTTCCTATATAATTCACCCCTCCACTTT. It is translated as CASISGFLYNSPLHF.

This clonotype was seen a few times. V usage is TRBV7-2 and J usage is TRBJ1-1; possibly TRBD1 for D (5 bases). The CDR3 length is 15 residues. V was trimmed by 0 bases and J by 2 bases, leaving 10 bases between them. The V gene's germline CDR1 is SGHTA and CDR2 FQGNSA. CDR3: CASSLAAGLNTEAFF. In nucleotides, the CDR3 is TGTGCCAGCAGCTTAGCGGCAGGGTTAAACACTGAAGCTTTCTTT.

The chain couples TRBV11-2 to TRBJ2-7; 8 nucleotides line up with TRBD1. V shed 5 bases, J shed 6 bases, and the junction held 18 bases outside the gene matches. The CDR3 length is 17 residues. Germline V gene data show CDR1 as SGHAT and CDR2 as FQNNGV. CDR3 residues: CASSVKEGTGWALEQYF. As DNA, the CDR3 is TGTGCCAGCAGCGTTAAGGAGGGGACAGGTTGGGCACTCGAGCAGTACTTC. The whole variable domain, filled in from reference TRBV11-2 and TRBJ2-7, reads EAGVAQSPRYKIIEKRQSVAFWCNPISGHATLYWYQQILGQGPKLLIQFQNNGVVDDSQLPKDRFSAERLKGVDSTLKIQPAKLEDSAVYLCASSVKEGTGWALEQYFGPGTRLTVT.

This chain uses TRBV7-6 with TRBJ2-3; 13 bases are a match to TRBD2. The germline V gene encodes CDR1 SGHVS and CDR2 FNYEAQ. This CDR3 spans 17 amino acids. The V segment lost 4 bases and the J segment 6 bases; nucleotides outside the gene matches: 10. This chain's CDR3 is CASSSRTSGGAGDTQYF. CDR3 DNA: TGTGCCAGCAGCTCGAGAACTAGCGGGGGGGCCGGGGATACGCAGTATTTT.

This clonotype was found a few times. This chain links TRBV24-1 with TRBJ1-3; no reliable D call. The CDR3 sequence is 17 residues long. Germline V gene sequence: CDR1 KGHDR, CDR2 SFDVKD. Deletions cut 2 bases from V and 4 bases from J, with 17 bases between. The DNA of the CDR3 is TGTGCCACCAGTGATTGGAGGGAACGGAGGCTGGGAAACACCATATATTTT. It codes for CATSDWRERRLGNTIYF.

The chain has TRBV7-2 and TRBJ2-5; weak D call: TRBD1 (6 bases). The germline gives CDR1 SGHTA, CDR2 FQGNSA. With 5 bases removed from V and 0 bases from J, the gap between germline ends came to 16 bases. CDR3 size: 16 residues. CDR3 bases: TGTGCCAGCAGCGTGACAGGCTGGGGGTACCAAGAGACCCAGTACTTC. Translated: CASSVTGWGYQETQYF.

This clonotype appeared a few times. The chain carries TRBV19 and TRBJ1-1; D gene ambiguous. CDR3 length: 13 amino acids. Trimming left V 6 bases short and J 1 base short, with 9 bases between. Germline CDR1 reads LNHDA; CDR2 reads SQIVND (reference sequence). As DNA, the CDR3 is TGTGCCAGTAGAACAGACCGGAACACTGAAGCTTTCTTT. Translated: CASRTDRNTEAFF.

This clonotype has only a few counts. The chain couples TRBV28 to TRBJ2-3, with 9 bases fitting TRBD2. CDR1 and CDR2 from the germline V gene are MDHEN and SYDVKM. CDR3 length equals 15 residues. The junction had 11 bases not matched to a gene; V was cut back by 5 bases and J by 8 bases. The CDR3 here is CASSGGGTSRGTQYF. The CDR3 bases are TGTGCCAGCAGTGGGGGAGGGACTAGCCGCGGTACGCAGTATTTT.

This clonotype was counted only a few times. The V gene is TRBV18, the J gene TRBJ1-1; D is unclear. The germline gives CDR1 KGHSH, CDR2 LQKENI. CDR3 length: 16 amino acids. The V and J ends lost 8 bases and 0 bases respectively, with 19 bases between them. CDR3 nucleotides: TGTGCCAGCGGCGAGGAATACTACGGTATGAACACTGAAGCTTTCTTT. Protein product: CASGEEYYGMNTEAFF.